The 30 T cell receptor beta chains given below trace back to one sample, sequenced in a study of blood T cell repertoires in COVID-19. Sequenced by immunoSEQ multiplex PCR; TCRdb stores in-frame clones only, minus some. Of approximately 110,000 clones listed, 88% are singletons. Input material: peripheral blood. The receptor source for this set is a woman aged 50 to 65 with active or convalescent COVID-19.

The CDR3, as DNA: TGTGCCAGCAATCCCCTCGCAGGGGCGTCAGCTTTCTTT. Translated: CASNPLAGASAFF. The rearrangement joins TRBV12-3 or TRBV12-4 to TRBJ1-1, with D possibly TRBD1 on 6 matching bases. Trimming removed 7 bases from V and 10 bases from J, with 19 bases in between. The CDR3 covers 13 residues.

Remarks on this clone: One end of the junction varies from germline; a read error may be responsible. This chain uses TRBV28 with TRBJ1-1, with D perhaps matching TRBD1 (5 bases). CDR1 and CDR2 (germline): MDHEN, SYDVKM. This CDR3 is built from 10 residues. The CDR3 DNA follows: TGTGCCAGCAGTTCCAGACAGATGGTCTTT. Residues: CASSSRQMVF.

The rearrangement joins TRBV6-2 or TRBV6-3 to TRBJ2-3, with D perhaps matching TRBD2 (5 bases). The CDR3 length is 15 residues. Germline V lookup: CDR1 MNHEY, CDR2 SVGEGT. Trimming cost V 6 bases and J 5 bases, with 18 bases left between them. This chain's CDR3 is CASSDGDQDLDTQYF. Here the CDR3 DNA reads TGTGCCAGCAGCGACGGGGATCAGGACTTAGATACGCAGTATTTT.

This clone was seen at least ten times. The chain is built from TRBV19 and TRBJ2-7; TRBD1 agrees at 10 bases. V was pared by 2 bases and J by 5 bases, with 6 bases of the junction left unmatched. The germline V gene encodes CDR1 LNHDA and CDR2 SQIVND (reference sequence). The CDR3 has 15 residues. The DNA of the CDR3 is TGTGCCAGTAGTATACCGGGACAGGGGAGGAACGAGCAGTACTTC. It translates to CASSIPGQGRNEQYF.

In its sample, this clone was seen a few times. This chain connects TRBV6-1 to TRBJ2-1; D might be TRBD2 (5 bases). Trimming shortened V by 2 bases and J by 6 bases, and 11 bases separated the two germline ends. The CDR3 consists of 14 residues. Per the germline V gene, CDR1 is MNHNS and CDR2 is SASEGT. CDR3: CASSESAESNEQFF. As DNA, the CDR3 is TGTGCCAGCAGTGAATCAGCGGAATCCAATGAGCAGTTCTTC.

The genes are TRBV5-4 and TRBJ2-7; the D gene is possibly TRBD1 (6 bases). Between the trimmed V and J ends, which lost 3 bases and 3 bases, there was a span of 16 bases. Germline V CDR1 and CDR2: SGHNT, YYREEE (reference sequence). This CDR3 is 15 amino acids long. The CDR3 here is CASSSQGSLLYEQYF. The CDR3 DNA reads TGTGCCAGCAGCTCACAGGGATCTCTACTCTACGAGCAGTACTTC.

About this clone: The junction shows a germline mismatch at one end, possibly a read error. The chain combines TRBV2 with TRBJ2-4; TRBD2 aligns across 7 bases. The CDR3 consists of 14 residues. Germline CDR1 SNHLY, CDR2 FYNNEI. In DNA form, the CDR3 reads TGTGCCAGCAGTGAGGAGGGGCCGGGACTAACCTCCAGGTTC. The encoded protein is CASSEEGPGLTSRF.

The chain is built from TRBV19 and TRBJ2-7, with 7 bases aligning to TRBD1. In germline, CDR1 is LNHDA, CDR2 SQIVND (reference sequence). The J segment lost 4 bases and the V segment lost 5 bases, leaving 14 bases of the junction unmatched. The CDR3 has 16 amino acids. The CDR3 DNA reads as TGTGCCAGTAGTGTCTCATCAGGGACAGATGTGTACGAGCAGTACTTC. Its protein is CASSVSSGTDVYEQYF.

The chain is built from TRBV28 and TRBJ1-1; no firm D call. The CDR3 extends over 12 amino acids. The germline V gene has CDR1 MDHEN and CDR2 SYDVKM. Deletions cut 7 bases from V and 7 bases from J, with 13 bases between. The CDR3 region is CASTPSPREAFF. The CDR3 nucleotides read TGTGCCAGCACCCCATCCCCGCGTGAAGCTTTCTTT.

The gene calls are TRBV3-1 (or the pseudogene TRBV3-2) and TRBJ1-2, with 9 bases aligning to TRBD1. Germline trimming cut 1 base from V and 8 bases from J; bases unmatched to any gene: 8. The CDR3 sequence is 15 residues long. Germline V gene data show CDR1 as LGHDT and CDR2 as YNNKEL (reference sequence). Here the CDR3 reads CASSQVGQGKGGYTF. The CDR3 coding sequence is TGTGCCAGCAGCCAAGTCGGACAGGGGAAAGGGGGCTACACCTTC.

The CDR3 protein is CASSPGNTEAFF. The CDR3, as DNA: TGTGCCAGCAGCCCCGGGAACACTGAAGCTTTCTTT. The chain is built from TRBV13 and TRBJ1-1; no reliable D call. The ends were cut back, 5 bases at V and 1 base at J, with 5 bases in the middle. The CDR3 consists of 12 residues. Germline values: CDR1 PRHDT, CDR2 FYEKMQ (reference sequence).

This chain uses TRBV10-3 with TRBJ2-2; D is uncertain. The CDR3 runs to 13 residues. Germline V gene sequence: CDR1 ENHRY, CDR2 SYGVKD. V lost 3 bases to trimming and J lost 0 bases, with 2 bases between them. The CDR3 region has the DNA TGTGCCATCAGTGACGCGAACACCGGGGAGCTGTTTTTT. Translating it yields CAISDANTGELFF.

The chain has TRBV27 and TRBJ1-2, with 7 nucleotides matching TRBD1. The CDR3 runs 14 residues. The ends lost 5 bases at V and 7 bases at J; junction bases unmatched: 10. In germline, CDR1 is MNHEY, CDR2 SMNVEV (reference sequence). The CDR3 region has the DNA TGTGCCAGCAGTCCGAACTACGACAGGGCTGGCTACACCTTC. Translation: CASSPNYDRAGYTF.

The chain employs TRBV7-2 and TRBJ2-7; 12 nucleotides line up with TRBD1. Germline loops: CDR1 SGHTA, CDR2 FQGNSA. CDR3 length: 17 amino acids. The V and J ends lost 4 bases and 4 bases, in that order; junction bases with no gene match: 11. In DNA, the CDR3 is TGTGCCAGCAGCTCCCAGGGAGGGACAGGGGGCGGGTACGAGCAGTACTTC. Protein product: CASSSQGGTGGGYEQYF.

This clone has just one count. The chain uses TRBV7-2 and TRBJ1-1; a possible D gene is TRBD1 (5 bases). Deletions cut 2 bases from V and 1 base from J, with 5 bases between. Germline values: CDR1 SGHTA, CDR2 FQGNSA. The CDR3 extends over 13 amino acids. DNA for the CDR3: TGTGCCAGCAGCTTACAGGGGAACACTGAAGCTTTCTTT. It encodes CASSLQGNTEAFF. The variable domain in full, with the rest retrieved from reference TRBV7-2 and TRBJ1-1, is GAGVSQSPSNKVTEKGKDVELRCDPISGHTALYWYRQSLGQGLEFLIYFQGNSAPDKSGLPSDRFSAERTGGSVSTLTIQRTQQEDSAVYLCASSLQGNTEAFFGQGTRLTVV.

The genes are TRBV3-1 (or the pseudogene TRBV3-2) and TRBJ2-1, with 9 bases that match TRBD2. Germline loops: CDR1 LGHDT, CDR2 YNNKEL (reference sequence). The CDR3 contains 15 residues. Trimming took 1 base from V and 8 from J; bases not matched to a gene: 6. The CDR3 is CASSQGLAGAHEQFF. CDR3 bases: TGTGCCAGCAGCCAAGGATTAGCGGGAGCCCATGAGCAGTTCTTC.

In its sample, this clone was seen once. The rearrangement uses TRBV6-2 or TRBV6-3 and TRBJ2-1, with D perhaps TRBD2 (5 bases). Germline V gene data show CDR1 as MNHEY and CDR2 as SVGEGT. This CDR3 comprises 14 residues. V was cut by 5 bases and J by 5 bases, with 13 bases left in between. The CDR3 loop is CASSEPARDNEQFF. In nucleotides, the CDR3 is TGTGCCAGCAGTGAGCCTGCGCGGGACAATGAGCAGTTCTTC.

The rearrangement joins TRBV3-1 (or the pseudogene TRBV3-2) to TRBJ2-7; D gene unclear. From germline, CDR1 is LGHDT and CDR2 YNNKEL (reference sequence). With 1 base removed from V and 6 bases from J, the gap between germline ends came to 10 bases. CDR3 length: 13 amino acids. DNA of the CDR3: TGTGCCAGCAGCCAAGGGGCCCCTCTCGAGCAGTACTTC. As protein: CASSQGAPLEQYF.

CDR3 region: CASSLSGSDTQYF. The CDR3 DNA reads as TGTGCCAGCAGCTTGTCGGGGTCAGATACGCAGTATTTT. The chain recombines TRBV5-5 with TRBJ2-3, with a tentative D call TRBD2 (5 bases). Trimming pared 1 base from V and 4 bases from J, leaving 7 bases between. This CDR3 is 13 amino acids long. Germline CDR1 and CDR2: SGHKS and YYEKEE (reference sequence).

The rearrangement uses TRBV28 and TRBJ1-2, with a weak D call TRBD1 (5 bases). Between the trimmed V and J ends, which lost 6 bases and 10 bases, there was a span of 21 bases. The CDR3 is 14 amino acids. Per germline, CDR1 MDHEN and CDR2 SYDVKM. The CDR3 loop is CASRSTPGGRDYTF. The CDR3 DNA follows: TGTGCCAGCAGGAGTACCCCGGGGGGAAGAGACTACACCTTC.

The J gene is TRBJ1-1, the V gene TRBV27; D remains ambiguous. Trimming left V 2 bases short and J 0 bases short, with 4 bases between. This CDR3 is built from 13 residues. The germline CDR1 and CDR2 sequences are MNHEY and SMNVEV (reference sequence). The CDR3 protein is CASSLELNTEAFF. The CDR3, as DNA: TGTGCCAGCAGTTTAGAGCTGAACACTGAAGCTTTCTTT.

The chain has TRBV27 and TRBJ1-1; D possibly corresponds to TRBD1 (5 bases). The V and J ends lost 3 bases and 4 bases respectively, with 15 bases between them. CDR1 MNHEY and CDR2 SMNVEV come from the germline V gene (reference sequence). This CDR3 is built from 15 residues. CDR3 protein: CASSFNPGGLTEAFF. Here the CDR3 DNA reads TGTGCCAGCAGTTTTAACCCGGGGGGACTCACTGAAGCTTTCTTT.

The rearrangement links TRBV5-5 to TRBJ1-4; no firm D call. Germline lookup yields CDR1 SGHKS and CDR2 YYEKEE (reference sequence). V was shortened by 2 bases and J by 3 bases, with 8 bases between the two germline ends. The CDR3 is 14 residues long. The CDR3 sequence is CASSFLSANEKLFF. CDR3 bases: TGTGCCAGCAGCTTTCTCTCAGCTAATGAAAAACTGTTTTTT.

The V gene is TRBV30, the J gene TRBJ1-4, with TRBD1 identical over 8 bases. Per germline, CDR1 GTSNPN and CDR2 SVGIG (reference sequence). The CDR3 sequence is 15 residues long. V was pared by 3 bases and J by 2 bases, with 5 bases of the junction left unmatched. The CDR3 here is CAWRGQGATNEKLFF. CDR3 in DNA: TGTGCCTGGAGAGGGCAGGGGGCGACTAATGAAAAACTGTTTTTT.

This clone has a single count. The V gene is TRBV19, the J gene TRBJ2-1; 7 positions agree with TRBD2. Germline V gives CDR1 LNHDA, CDR2 SQIVND (reference sequence). Trimming took 4 bases from V and 0 from J; bases not matched to a gene: 9. CDR3 size: 17 residues. CDR3 protein: CASSRNSGPSSYNEQFF. CDR3 DNA sequence: TGTGCCAGTAGTAGAAATAGCGGGCCAAGCTCCTACAATGAGCAGTTCTTC.

V gene TRBV7-2 combines with J gene TRBJ2-5; no clear D gene. Germline lookup yields CDR1 SGHTA and CDR2 FQGNSA. Trimming left V 1 base short and J 5 bases short, with 14 bases between. The CDR3 sequence is 15 residues long. The CDR3 reads CASSLGTTLGETQYF. The DNA of the CDR3 is TGTGCCAGCAGCTTAGGTACTACCCTCGGGGAGACCCAGTACTTC.

This chain joins TRBV11-2 and TRBJ2-7, with D maybe TRBD2 (6 bases). Germline V CDR1 and CDR2: SGHAT, FQNNGV. The CDR3 has 14 residues. Trimming removed 8 bases from V and 0 bases from J, with 14 bases in between. This CDR3 reads CASFLGGLSYEQYF. CDR3 coding DNA: TGTGCCAGCTTCCTGGGGGGACTCTCCTACGAGCAGTACTTC.

The chain joins TRBV3-1 (or the pseudogene TRBV3-2) to TRBJ1-5; D remains unclear. Trimming took 5 bases from V and 8 from J, leaving 13 bases between them. This CDR3 spans 13 amino acids. The germline gives CDR1 LGHDT, CDR2 YNNKEL (reference sequence). CDR3 nucleotides: TGTGCCAGCAGCGGATCCAACCGGGAGCCCCAGCATTTT. This sequence encodes CASSGSNREPQHF.

The rearrangement uses TRBV6-5 and TRBJ1-1; a weak D match, TRBD1 (5 bases). The CDR3 runs 15 residues. Germline V CDR1 and CDR2: MNHEY, SVGAGI. V was pared by 5 bases and J by 3 bases, with 16 bases between. The CDR3 region is CASSLGPGLDTEAFF. CDR3 bases: TGTGCCAGCAGTCTCGGACCAGGGTTGGACACTGAAGCTTTCTTT.

This clone has just one count. The chain has TRBV27 and TRBJ2-5, with 7 bases that match TRBD2. CDR3 length: 17 amino acids. Trimming at V came to 1 base and at J to 1 base, leaving 9 bases not matched to a gene. Germline-derived CDR1 and CDR2 are MNHEY and SMNVEV (reference sequence). The CDR3 DNA sequence: TGTGCCAGCAGTTTATATCCAGGCGGGAGTTTCCAAGAGACCCAGTACTTC. Its translation: CASSLYPGGSFQETQYF.